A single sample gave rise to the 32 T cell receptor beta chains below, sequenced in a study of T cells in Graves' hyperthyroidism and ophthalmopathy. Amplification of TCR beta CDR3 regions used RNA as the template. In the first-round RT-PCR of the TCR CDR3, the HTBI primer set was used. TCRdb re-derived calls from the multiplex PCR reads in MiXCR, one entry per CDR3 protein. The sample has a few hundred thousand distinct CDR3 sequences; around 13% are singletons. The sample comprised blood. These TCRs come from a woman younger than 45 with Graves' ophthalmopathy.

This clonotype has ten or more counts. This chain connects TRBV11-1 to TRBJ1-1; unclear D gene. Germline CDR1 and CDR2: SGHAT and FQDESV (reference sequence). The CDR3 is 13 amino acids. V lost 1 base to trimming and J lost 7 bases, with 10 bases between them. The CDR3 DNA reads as TGTGCCAGCAGCTTAGTGGTAATCAGTGAAGCTTTCTTT. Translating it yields CASSLVVISEAFF.

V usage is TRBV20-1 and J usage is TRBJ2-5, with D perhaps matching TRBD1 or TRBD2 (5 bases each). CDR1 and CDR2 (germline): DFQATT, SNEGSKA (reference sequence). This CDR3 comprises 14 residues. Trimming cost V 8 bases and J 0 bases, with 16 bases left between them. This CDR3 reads CSSNGAQHQETQYF. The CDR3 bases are TGCAGTTCGAACGGGGCACAGCACCAAGAGACCCAGTACTTC.

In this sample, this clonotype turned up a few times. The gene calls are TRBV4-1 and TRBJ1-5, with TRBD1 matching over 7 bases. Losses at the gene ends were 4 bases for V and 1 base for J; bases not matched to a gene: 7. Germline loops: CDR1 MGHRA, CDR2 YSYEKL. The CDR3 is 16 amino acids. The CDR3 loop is CASSPGAGGSNQPQHF. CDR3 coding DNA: TGCGCCAGCAGCCCCGGGGCAGGGGGGAGCAATCAGCCCCAGCATTTT.

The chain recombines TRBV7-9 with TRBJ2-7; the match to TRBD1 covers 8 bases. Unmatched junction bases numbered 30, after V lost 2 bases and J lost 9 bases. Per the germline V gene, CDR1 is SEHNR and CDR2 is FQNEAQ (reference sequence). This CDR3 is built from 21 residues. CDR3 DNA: TGTGCCAGCAGCTTAAGGGCCCCCGTCGGTGGGCAGGGGGCAAGAGCGACGGTGCAGTACTTC. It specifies CASSLRAPVGGQGARATVQYF.

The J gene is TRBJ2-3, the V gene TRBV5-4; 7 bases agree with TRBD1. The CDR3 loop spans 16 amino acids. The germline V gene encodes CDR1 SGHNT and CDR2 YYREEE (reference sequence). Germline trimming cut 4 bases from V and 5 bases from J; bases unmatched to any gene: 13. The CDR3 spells CASSPRDSLVVDTQYF. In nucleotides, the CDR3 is TGTGCCAGCAGCCCTCGGGACAGTTTGGTAGTAGATACGCAGTATTTT.

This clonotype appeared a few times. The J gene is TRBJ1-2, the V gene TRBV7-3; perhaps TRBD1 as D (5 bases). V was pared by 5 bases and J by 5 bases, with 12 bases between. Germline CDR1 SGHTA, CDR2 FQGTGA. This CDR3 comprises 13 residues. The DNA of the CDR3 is TGTGCCAGCAGCCCCGGGACTGAATATGGCTACACCTTC. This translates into CASSPGTEYGYTF.

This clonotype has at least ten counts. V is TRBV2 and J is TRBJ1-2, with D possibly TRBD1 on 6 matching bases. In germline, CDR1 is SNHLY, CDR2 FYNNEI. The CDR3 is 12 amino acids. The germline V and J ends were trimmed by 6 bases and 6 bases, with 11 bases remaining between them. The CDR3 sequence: CASSRGLDGYTF. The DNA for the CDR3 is TGTGCCAGCAGCAGGGGCCTGGATGGCTACACCTTC.

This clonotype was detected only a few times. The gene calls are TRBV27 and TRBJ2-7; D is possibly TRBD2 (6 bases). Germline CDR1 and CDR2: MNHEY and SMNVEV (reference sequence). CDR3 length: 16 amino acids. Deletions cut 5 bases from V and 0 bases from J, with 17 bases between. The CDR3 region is CASSIRRTITSYEQYF. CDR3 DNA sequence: TGTGCCAGCAGTATACGACGGACTATTACCTCCTACGAGCAGTACTTC.

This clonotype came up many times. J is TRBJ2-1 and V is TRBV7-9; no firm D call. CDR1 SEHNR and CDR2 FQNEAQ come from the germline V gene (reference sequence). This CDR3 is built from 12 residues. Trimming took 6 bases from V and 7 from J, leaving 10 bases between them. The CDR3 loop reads CASRIYINEQFF. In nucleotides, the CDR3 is TGTGCCAGCAGGATATACATAAATGAGCAGTTCTTC.

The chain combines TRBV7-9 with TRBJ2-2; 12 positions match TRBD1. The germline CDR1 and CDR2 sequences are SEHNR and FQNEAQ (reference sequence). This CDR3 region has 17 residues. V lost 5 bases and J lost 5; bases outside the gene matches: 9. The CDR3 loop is CASSPKRDRGRTGELFF. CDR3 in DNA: TGTGCCAGCAGCCCGAAAAGGGACAGGGGGCGAACCGGGGAGCTGTTTTTT.

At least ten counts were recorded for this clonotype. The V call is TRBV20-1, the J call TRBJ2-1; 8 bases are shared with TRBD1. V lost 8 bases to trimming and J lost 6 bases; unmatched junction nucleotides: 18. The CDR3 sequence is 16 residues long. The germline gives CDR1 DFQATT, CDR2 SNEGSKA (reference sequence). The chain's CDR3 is CSPLGGRGRFANEQFF. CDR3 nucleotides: TGCAGTCCACTAGGCGGCAGGGGGCGATTTGCCAATGAGCAGTTCTTC.

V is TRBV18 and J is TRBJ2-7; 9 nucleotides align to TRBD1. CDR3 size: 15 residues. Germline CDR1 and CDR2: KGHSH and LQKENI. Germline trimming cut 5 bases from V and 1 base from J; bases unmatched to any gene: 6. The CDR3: CASSTGTGTSYEQYF. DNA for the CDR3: TGTGCCAGCTCAACCGGGACAGGGACTTCCTACGAGCAGTACTTC.

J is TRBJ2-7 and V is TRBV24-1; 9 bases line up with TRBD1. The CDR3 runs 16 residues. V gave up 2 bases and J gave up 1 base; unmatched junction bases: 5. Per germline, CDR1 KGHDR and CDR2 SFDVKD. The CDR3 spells CATSDSGQGGSYEQYF. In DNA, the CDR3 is TGTGCCACCAGTGATTCGGGACAGGGTGGGTCCTACGAGCAGTACTTC.

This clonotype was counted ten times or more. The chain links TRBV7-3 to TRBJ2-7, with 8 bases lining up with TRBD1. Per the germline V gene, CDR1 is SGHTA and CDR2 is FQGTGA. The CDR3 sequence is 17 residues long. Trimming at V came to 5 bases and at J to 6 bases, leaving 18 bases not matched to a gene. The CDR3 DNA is TGTGCCAGCAGCCCTATTGGAGGACAGGGACCTGGGAGCGAGCAGTACTTC. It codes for CASSPIGGQGPGSEQYF.

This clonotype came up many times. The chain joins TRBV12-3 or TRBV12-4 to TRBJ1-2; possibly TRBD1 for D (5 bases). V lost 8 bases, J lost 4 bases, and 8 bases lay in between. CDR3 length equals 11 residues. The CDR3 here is CASAQGYGYTF. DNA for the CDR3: TGTGCCAGCGCCCAGGGCTATGGCTACACCTTC.

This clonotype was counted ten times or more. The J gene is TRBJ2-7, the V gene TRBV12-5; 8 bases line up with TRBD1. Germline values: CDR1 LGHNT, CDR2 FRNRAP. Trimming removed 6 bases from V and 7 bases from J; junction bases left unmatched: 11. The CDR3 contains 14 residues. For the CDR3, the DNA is TGTGCTAGTGGACAATACGGACAGGGTCGGGAGCAGTACTTC. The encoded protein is CASGQYGQGREQYF.

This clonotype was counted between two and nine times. The CDR3 reads CSAPGRGLAPDTQYF. The DNA for the CDR3 is TGCAGTGCCCCGGGCAGGGGATTGGCACCAGATACGCAGTATTTT. This chain uses TRBV20-1 with TRBJ2-3; TRBD1 is a possible D gene (6 bases). This CDR3 comprises 15 residues. The ends were cut back, 6 bases at V and 4 bases at J, with 20 bases in the middle. CDR1 and CDR2 from the germline V gene are DFQATT and SNEGSKA (reference sequence).

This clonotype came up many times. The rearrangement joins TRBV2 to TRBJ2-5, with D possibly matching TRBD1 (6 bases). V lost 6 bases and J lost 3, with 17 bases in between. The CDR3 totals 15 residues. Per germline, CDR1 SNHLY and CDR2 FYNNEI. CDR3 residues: CASSALWGQEETQYF. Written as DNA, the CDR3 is TGTGCCAGCAGCGCCCTTTGGGGACAAGAAGAGACCCAGTACTTC.

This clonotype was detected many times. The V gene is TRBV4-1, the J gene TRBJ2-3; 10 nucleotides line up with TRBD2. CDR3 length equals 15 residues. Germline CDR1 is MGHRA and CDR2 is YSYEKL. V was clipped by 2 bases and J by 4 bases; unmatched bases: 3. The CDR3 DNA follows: TGCGCCAGCAGCCAACTAAGCGGGGGGGCAGATACGCAGTATTTT. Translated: CASSQLSGGADTQYF.

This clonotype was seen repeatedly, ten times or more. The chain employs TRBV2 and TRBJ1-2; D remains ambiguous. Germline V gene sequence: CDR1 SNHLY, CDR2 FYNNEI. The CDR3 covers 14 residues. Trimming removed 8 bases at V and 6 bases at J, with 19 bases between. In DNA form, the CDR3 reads TGTGCCAGCCCCGGTGGCTCACGGATGGATGGCTACACCTTC. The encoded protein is CASPGGSRMDGYTF. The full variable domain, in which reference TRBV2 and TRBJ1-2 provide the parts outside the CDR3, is EPEVTQTPSHQVTQMGQEVILRCVPISNHLYFYWYRQILGQKVEFLVSFYNNEISEKSEIFDDQFSVERPDGSNFTLKIRSTKLEDSAMYFCASPGGSRMDGYTFGSGTRLTVV.

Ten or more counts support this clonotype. The CDR3 here is CASSWGGPNTGELFF. Written as DNA, the CDR3 is TGTGCCAGCAGTTGGGGGGGACCGAACACCGGGGAGCTGTTTTTT. V and J are TRBV2 and TRBJ2-2, with 7 bases identical to TRBD2. With V trimmed by 5 bases and J by 0 bases, 3 bases remained unmatched. This CDR3 has 15 residues. CDR1 and CDR2 (germline): SNHLY, FYNNEI.

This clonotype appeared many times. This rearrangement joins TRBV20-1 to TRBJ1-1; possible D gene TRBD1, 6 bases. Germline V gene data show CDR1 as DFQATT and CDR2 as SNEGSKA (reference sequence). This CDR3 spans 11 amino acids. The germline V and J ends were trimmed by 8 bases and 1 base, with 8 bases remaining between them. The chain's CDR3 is CSQGRNTEAFF. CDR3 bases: TGCAGTCAGGGGCGGAACACTGAAGCTTTCTTT.

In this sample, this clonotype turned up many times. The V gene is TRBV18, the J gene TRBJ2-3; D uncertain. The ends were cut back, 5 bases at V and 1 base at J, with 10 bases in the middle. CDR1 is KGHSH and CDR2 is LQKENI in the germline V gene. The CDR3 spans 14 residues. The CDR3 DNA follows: TGTGCCAGCTCAGCGATATCAGGCACAGATACGCAGTATTTT. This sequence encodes CASSAISGTDTQYF. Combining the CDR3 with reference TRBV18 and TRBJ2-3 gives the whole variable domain NAGVMQNPRHLVRRRGQEARLRCSPMKGHSHVYWYRQLPEEGLKFMVYLQKENIIDESGMPKERFSAEFPKEGPSILRIQQVVRGDSAAYFCASSAISGTDTQYFGPGTRLTVL.

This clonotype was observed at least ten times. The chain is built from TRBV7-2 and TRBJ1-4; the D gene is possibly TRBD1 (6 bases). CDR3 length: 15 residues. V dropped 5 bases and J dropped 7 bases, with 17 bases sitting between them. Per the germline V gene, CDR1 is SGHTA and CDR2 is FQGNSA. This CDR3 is CASSLELGGGEKLFF. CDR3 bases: TGTGCCAGCAGCCTAGAATTGGGGGGCGGTGAAAAACTGTTTTTT.

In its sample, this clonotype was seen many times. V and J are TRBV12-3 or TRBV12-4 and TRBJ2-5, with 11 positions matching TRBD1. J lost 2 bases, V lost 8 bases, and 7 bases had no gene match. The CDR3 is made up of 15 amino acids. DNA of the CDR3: TGTGCCAGCGAGGGGGGGGACAGGGGGCAAGAGACCCAGTACTTC. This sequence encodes CASEGGDRGQETQYF.

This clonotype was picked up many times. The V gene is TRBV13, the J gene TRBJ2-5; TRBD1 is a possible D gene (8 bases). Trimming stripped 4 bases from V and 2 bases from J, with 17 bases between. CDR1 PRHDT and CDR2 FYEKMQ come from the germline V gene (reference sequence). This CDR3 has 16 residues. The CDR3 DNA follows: TGTGCCAGCAGCTCTCGGGGGGACAGGCAACAAGAGACCCAGTACTTC. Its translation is CASSSRGDRQQETQYF.

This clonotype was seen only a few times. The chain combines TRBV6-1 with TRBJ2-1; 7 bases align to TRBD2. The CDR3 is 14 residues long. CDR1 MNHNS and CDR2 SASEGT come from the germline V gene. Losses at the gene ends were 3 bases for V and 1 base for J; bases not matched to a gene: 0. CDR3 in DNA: TGTGCCAGCAGTGAGGGAGGGTCCTACAATGAGCAGTTCTTC. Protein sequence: CASSEGGSYNEQFF.

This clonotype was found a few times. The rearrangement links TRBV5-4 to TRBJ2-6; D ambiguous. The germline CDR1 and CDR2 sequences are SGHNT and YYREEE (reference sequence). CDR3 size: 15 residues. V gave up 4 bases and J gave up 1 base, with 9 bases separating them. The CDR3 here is CASSIAESGANVLTF. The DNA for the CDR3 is TGTGCCAGCAGCATAGCCGAGTCTGGGGCCAACGTCCTGACTTTC.

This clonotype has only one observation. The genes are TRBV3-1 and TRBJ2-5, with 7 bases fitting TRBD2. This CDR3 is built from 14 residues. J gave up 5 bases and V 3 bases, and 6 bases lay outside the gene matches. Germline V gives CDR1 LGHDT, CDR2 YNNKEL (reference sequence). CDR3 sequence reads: CASSQAGATETQYF. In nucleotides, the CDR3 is TGTGCCAGCAGCCAGGCGGGAGCGACGGAGACCCAGTACTTC.

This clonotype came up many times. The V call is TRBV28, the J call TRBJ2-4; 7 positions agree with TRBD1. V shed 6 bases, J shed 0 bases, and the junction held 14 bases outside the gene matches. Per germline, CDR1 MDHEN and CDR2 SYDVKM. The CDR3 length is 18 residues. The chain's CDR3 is CASSPPPRQGIAKNIQYF. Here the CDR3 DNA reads TGTGCCAGCAGCCCCCCCCCTAGACAGGGTATAGCCAAAAACATTCAGTACTTC.

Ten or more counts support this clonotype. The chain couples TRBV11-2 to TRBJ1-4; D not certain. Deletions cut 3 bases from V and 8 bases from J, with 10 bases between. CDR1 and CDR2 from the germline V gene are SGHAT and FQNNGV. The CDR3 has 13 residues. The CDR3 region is CASSLDLDEKLFF. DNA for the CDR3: TGTGCCAGCAGCTTGGATTTAGACGAAAAACTGTTTTTT.

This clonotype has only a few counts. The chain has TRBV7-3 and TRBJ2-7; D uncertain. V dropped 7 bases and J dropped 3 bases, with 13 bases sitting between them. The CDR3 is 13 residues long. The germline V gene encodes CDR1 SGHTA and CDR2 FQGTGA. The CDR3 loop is CASNYGPFYEQYF. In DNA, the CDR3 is TGTGCCAGCAACTATGGGCCCTTCTACGAGCAGTACTTC. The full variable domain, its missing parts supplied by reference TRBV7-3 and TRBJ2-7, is GAGVSQTPSNKVTEKGKYVELRCDPISGHTALYWYRQSLGQGPEFLIYFQGTGAADDSGLPNDRFFAVRPEGSVSTLKIQRTERGDSAVYLCASNYGPFYEQYFGPGTRLTVT.